What follows are 6 T cell receptor beta chains derived from one specimen sequenced in a study of blood T cell repertoires in COVID-19 (dated by TCRdb to about 2020). The library was made by the immunoSEQ multiplex PCR assay. This immuneACCESS table, as held by TCRdb, lists in-frame sequences with V and J called but not all clones. Of the missing ones, under half trace to an unresolved V gene in checked studies; the others have no known cause. A total of 250,000 to 350,000 clones appear in this sample, roughly 90% of them only once. 2.5% to 3.5% of the sample is in the top ten clones. The sequenced sample was peripheral blood. The receptors come from a woman between 25 and 40 years old with COVID-19, enrolled during active disease.

This clone was picked up one time. The rearrangement links TRBV6-5 to TRBJ2-5; weak D call: TRBD2 (5 bases). The CDR3 sequence is 15 residues long. CDR1 and CDR2 from the germline V gene are MNHEY and SVGAGI. Trimming shortened V by 7 bases and J by 4 bases, and 19 bases separated the two germline ends. CDR3: CASTRHHTAGETQYF. The CDR3 DNA follows: TGTGCCAGCACCAGACACCATACGGCGGGAGAGACCCAGTACTTC.

This clone was detected only once. The rearrangement uses TRBV7-2 and TRBJ1-6, with D tentatively TRBD1 (5 bases). Germline-derived CDR1 and CDR2 are SGHTA and FQGNSA. This CDR3 has 13 amino acids. The V gene lost 2 bases and the J gene lost 9 bases, with 8 bases spanning the gap. In DNA, the CDR3 is TGTGCCAGCAGCTTACAGGGCGTTTCACCCCTCCACTTT. Translated: CASSLQGVSPLHF.

The chain combines TRBV20-1 with TRBJ1-4; TRBD1 matches 9 bases. The J segment lost 8 bases and the V segment lost 7 bases, leaving 2 bases of the junction unmatched. Germline lookup yields CDR1 DFQATT and CDR2 SNEGSKA (reference sequence). This CDR3 contains 11 residues. This CDR3 is CSVGTGEKLFF. The CDR3 bases are TGCAGTGTCGGGACAGGGGAAAAACTGTTTTTT.

The chain is built from TRBV28 and TRBJ1-4, with D uncertain. In germline, CDR1 is MDHEN, CDR2 SYDVKM. CDR3 length equals 15 residues. Trimming removed 5 bases from V and 0 bases from J, with 10 bases in between. Here the CDR3 reads CASSPSGATNEKLFF. CDR3 nucleotides: TGTGCCAGCAGTCCCTCCGGGGCAACTAATGAAAAACTGTTTTTT.

The chain joins TRBV11-2 to TRBJ1-1, with TRBD1 matching 7 bases. This CDR3 is 15 amino acids long. The V gene end was trimmed by 5 bases and the J gene end by 4 bases; junction bases not matched to a gene: 10. CDR1 and CDR2 from the germline V gene are SGHAT and FQNNGV. The CDR3 DNA sequence: TGTGCCAGCAGCCGACCCTGGGCAGGGGGCACTGAAGCTTTCTTT. This gives the protein CASSRPWAGGTEAFF.

This chain links TRBV5-6 with TRBJ1-1, with TRBD1 identical over 8 bases. CDR1 and CDR2 from the germline V gene are SGHDT and YYEEEE. J gave up 3 bases and V 4 bases, and 5 bases lay outside the gene matches. The CDR3 is made up of 14 amino acids. CDR3 sequence reads: CASSKGQAHTEAFF. The CDR3 DNA sequence: TGTGCCAGCAGCAAGGGACAGGCCCACACTGAAGCTTTCTTT.